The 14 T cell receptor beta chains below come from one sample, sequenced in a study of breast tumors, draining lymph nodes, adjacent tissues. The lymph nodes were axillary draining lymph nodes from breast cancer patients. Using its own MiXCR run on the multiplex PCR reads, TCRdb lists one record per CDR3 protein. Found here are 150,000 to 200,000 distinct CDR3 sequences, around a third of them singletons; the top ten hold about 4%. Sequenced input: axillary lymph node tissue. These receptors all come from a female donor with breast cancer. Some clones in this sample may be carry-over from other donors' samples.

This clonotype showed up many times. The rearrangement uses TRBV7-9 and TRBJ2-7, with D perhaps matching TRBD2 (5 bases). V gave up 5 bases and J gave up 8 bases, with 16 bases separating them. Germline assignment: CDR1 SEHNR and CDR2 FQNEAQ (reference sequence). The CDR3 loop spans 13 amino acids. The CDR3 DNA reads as TGTGCCAGCAGCGGACTGAGCTCCTGCAAGCAGTACTTC. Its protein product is CASSGLSSCKQYF.

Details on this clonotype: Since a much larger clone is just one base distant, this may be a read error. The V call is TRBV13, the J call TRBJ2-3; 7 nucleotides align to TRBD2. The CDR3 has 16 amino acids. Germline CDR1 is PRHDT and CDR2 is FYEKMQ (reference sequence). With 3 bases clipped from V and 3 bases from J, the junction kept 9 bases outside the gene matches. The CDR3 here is CASSLPQAGETDTQYF. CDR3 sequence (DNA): TGTGCCAGCAGCTTGCCCCAGGCGGGAGAAACAGATACGCAGTATTTT. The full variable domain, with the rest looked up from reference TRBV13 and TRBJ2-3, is AAGVIQSPRHLIKEKRETATLKCYPIPRHDTVYWYQQGPGQDPQFLISFYEKMQSDKGSIPDRFSAQQFSDYHSELNMSSLELGDSALYFCASSLPQAGETDTQYFGPGTRLTVL.

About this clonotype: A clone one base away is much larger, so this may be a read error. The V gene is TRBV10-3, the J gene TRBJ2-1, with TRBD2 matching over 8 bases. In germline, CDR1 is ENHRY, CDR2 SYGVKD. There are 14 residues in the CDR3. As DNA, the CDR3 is TGTGCCAGCAGGGGACTAGACTCCTACAATGAGCGGTTCTTC. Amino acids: CASRGLDSYNERFF.

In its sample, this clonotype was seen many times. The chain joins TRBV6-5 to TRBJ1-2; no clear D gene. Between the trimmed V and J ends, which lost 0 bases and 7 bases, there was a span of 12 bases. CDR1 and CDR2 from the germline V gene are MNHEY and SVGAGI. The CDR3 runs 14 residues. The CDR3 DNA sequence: TGTGCCAGCAGTTACTCGTCTGGTCCAATTGGCTACACCTTC. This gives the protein CASSYSSGPIGYTF.

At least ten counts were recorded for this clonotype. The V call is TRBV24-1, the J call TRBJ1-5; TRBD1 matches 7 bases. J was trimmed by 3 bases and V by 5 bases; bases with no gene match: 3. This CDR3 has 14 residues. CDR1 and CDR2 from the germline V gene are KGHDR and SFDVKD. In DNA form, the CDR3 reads TGTGCCACCAGTGCGACAGGGAACAATCAGCCCCAGCATTTT. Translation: CATSATGNNQPQHF.

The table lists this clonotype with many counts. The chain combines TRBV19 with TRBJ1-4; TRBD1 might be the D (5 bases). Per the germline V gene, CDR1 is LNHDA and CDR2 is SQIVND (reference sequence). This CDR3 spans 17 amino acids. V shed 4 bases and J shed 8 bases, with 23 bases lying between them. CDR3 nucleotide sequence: TGTGCCAGTAGTAAAAGTCCGGTGGGACTAGTCGGAGAAAAACTGTTTTTT. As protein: CASSKSPVGLVGEKLFF.

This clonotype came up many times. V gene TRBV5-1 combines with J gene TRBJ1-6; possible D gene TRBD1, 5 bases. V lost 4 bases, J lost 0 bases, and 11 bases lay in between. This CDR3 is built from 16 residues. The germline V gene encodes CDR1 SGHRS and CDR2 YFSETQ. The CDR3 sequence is CASSDGGSSYNSPLHF. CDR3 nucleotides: TGCGCCAGCAGCGACGGGGGAAGCTCCTATAATTCACCCCTCCACTTT.

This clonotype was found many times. In DNA, the CDR3 is TGTGCCATCAGTGAGCTATCGACAGGGGAGGATGGCTACACCTTC. Its translation: CAISELSTGEDGYTF. The rearrangement links TRBV10-3 to TRBJ1-2, with 8 bases lining up with TRBD1. Germline-derived CDR1 and CDR2 are ENHRY and SYGVKD. This CDR3 has 15 amino acids. V lost 2 bases and J lost 6; bases outside the gene matches: 8.

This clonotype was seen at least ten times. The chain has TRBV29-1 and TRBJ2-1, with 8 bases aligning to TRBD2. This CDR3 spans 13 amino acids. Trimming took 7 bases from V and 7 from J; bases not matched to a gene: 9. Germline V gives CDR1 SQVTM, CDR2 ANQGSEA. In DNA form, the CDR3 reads TGCAGCGCCTCTTCGGGGGGGACTAATGAGCAGTTCTTC. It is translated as CSASSGGTNEQFF.

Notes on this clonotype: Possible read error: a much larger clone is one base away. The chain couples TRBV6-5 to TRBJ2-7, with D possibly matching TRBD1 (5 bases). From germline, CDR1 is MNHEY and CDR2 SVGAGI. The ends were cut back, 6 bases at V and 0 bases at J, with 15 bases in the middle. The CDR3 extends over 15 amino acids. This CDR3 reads CASRLDSTSSYEQYF. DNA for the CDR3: TGTGCCAGCAGACTCGACAGCACAAGCTCCTACGAGCAGTACTTC.

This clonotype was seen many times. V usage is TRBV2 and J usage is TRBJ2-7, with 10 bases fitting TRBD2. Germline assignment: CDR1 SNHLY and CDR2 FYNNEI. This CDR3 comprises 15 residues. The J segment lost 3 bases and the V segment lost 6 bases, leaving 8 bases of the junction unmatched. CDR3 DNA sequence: TGTGCCAGCAGCCCCAGGACTAGCGGACACTACGAGCAGTACTTC. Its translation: CASSPRTSGHYEQYF. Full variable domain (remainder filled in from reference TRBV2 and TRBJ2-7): EPEVTQTPSHQVTQMGQEVILRCVPISNHLYFYWYRQILGQKVEFLVSFYNNEISEKSEIFDDQFSVERPDGSNFTLKIRSTKLEDSAMYFCASSPRTSGHYEQYFGPGTRLTVT.

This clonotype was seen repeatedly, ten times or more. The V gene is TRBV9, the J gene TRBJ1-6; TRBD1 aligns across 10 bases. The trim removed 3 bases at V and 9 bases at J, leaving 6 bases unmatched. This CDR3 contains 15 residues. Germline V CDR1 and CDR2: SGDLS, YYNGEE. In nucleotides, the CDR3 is TGTGCCAGCAGCGCCAGGGGACAGGGGTTTTCACCCCTCCACTTT. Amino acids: CASSARGQGFSPLHF.

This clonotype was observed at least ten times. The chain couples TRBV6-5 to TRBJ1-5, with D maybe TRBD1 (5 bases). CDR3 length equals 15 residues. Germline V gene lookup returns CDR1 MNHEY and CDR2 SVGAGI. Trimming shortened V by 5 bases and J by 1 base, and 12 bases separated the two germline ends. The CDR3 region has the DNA TGTGCCAGCAGTCACGGGGCAGGGAGCAATCAGCCCCAGCATTTT. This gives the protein CASSHGAGSNQPQHF.

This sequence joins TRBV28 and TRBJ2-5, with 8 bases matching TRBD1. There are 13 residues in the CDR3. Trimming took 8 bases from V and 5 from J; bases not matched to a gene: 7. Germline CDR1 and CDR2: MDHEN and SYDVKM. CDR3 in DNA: TGTGCCAGCCTACAGACAGGGGTCGAGACCCAGTACTTC. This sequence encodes CASLQTGVETQYF.